The present TCR beta chain was sequenced within a study of T cells in Graves' hyperthyroidism and ophthalmopathy. General study findings and limits: Blood also held most thyroid clonotypes expanded beyond 0.001. With a median lead of around 6.7 months before onset, the model predicted ophthalmopathy.

This clonotype was seen many times. What it recognizes is unknown. Among the patients, aged 18 to 65, hyperthyroidism was newly diagnosed and had lasted under 2 months. Exclusion of patients followed from uncontrolled infection, other autoimmune disease, pregnancy or lactation. TCR beta CDR3 regions were amplified from RNA transcripts. The HTBI set primed first-round TCR CDR3 RT-PCR. Each CDR3 protein gets one entry after TCRdb re-called the multiplex PCR reads with MiXCR. The sample lists fewer than 650,000 distinct CDR3 sequences; approximately 14% were seen once. CDR1 and CDR2 from the germline V gene are SGHRS and YFSETQ. The V gene lost 6 bases and the J gene lost 0 bases, with 12 bases spanning the gap. This CDR3 comprises 14 residues.

The sample was blood. The J gene is TRBJ1-2, the V gene TRBV5-1, with a tentative D call TRBD1 (5 bases). This sequence was found in a woman in her forties with Graves' hyperthyroidism. CDR3 DNA: TGCGCCAGCAACCGGGACGGAACTAACTATGGCTACACCTTC. Translated: CASNRDGTNYGYTF.